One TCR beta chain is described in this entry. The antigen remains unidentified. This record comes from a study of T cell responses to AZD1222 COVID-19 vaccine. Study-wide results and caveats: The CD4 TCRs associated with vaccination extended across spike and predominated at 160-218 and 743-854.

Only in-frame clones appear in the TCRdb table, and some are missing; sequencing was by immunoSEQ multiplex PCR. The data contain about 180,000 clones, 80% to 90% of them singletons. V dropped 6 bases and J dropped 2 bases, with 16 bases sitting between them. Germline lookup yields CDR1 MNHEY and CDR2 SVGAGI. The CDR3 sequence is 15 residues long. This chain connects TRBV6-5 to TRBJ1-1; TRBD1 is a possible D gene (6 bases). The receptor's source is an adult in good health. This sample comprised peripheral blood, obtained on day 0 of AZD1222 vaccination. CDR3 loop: CASSPQGWGNTEAFF. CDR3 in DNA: TGTGCCAGCAGCCCCCAGGGGTGGGGTAACACTGAAGCTTTCTTT.